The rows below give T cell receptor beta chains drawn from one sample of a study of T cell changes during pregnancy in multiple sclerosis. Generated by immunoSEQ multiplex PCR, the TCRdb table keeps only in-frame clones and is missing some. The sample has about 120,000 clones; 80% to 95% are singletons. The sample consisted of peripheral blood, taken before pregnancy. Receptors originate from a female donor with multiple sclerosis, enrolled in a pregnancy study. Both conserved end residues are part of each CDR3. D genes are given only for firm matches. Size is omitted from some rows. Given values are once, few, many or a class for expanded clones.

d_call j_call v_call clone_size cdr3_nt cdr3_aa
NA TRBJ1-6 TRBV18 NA TGTGCCAGCTCATCCCCAAGTCTAGCGGCCCTCCACTTT CASSSPSLAALHF
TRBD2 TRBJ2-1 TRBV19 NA TGTGCCAGTAGTTCCCTAGCGGGAGGTCGTGGCAATGAGCAGTTCTTC CASSSLAGGRGNEQFF
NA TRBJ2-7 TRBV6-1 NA TGTGCCATGGGGGGGCAGGGGCGGATCCCCTACGAGCAGTACTTC CAMGGQGRIPYEQYF
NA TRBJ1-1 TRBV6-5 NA TGTGCCAGCAGGGAACGACAGAACTTAAACACTGAAGCTTTCTTT CASRERQNLNTEAFF
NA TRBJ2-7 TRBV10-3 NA TGTGCCAGCAGTAAGGGGGAGGGGGGCGAGCAGTACTTC CASSKGEGGEQYF
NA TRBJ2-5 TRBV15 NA TGTGCCACCAGCAGAGAAGCAGGACTAAGGACCCAGTACTTC CATSREAGLRTQYF
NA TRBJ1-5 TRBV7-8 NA TGTGCCAGCAGCTTAGACTGGAGTCAGCCCCAGCATTTT CASSLDWSQPQHF
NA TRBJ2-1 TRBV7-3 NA TGTGCCAGCAGCTTACAGGGGCCGACATACAATGAGCAGTTCTTC CASSLQGPTYNEQFF
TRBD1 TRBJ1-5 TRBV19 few TGTGCCAGTAGTCGGACAGGGGCGTTGAGCAATCAGCCCCAGCATTTT CASSRTGALSNQPQHF
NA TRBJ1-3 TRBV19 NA TGTGCCAGTAAAGACAGCTCCTCTGGAAACACCATATATTTT CASKDSSSGNTIYF
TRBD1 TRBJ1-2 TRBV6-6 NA TGTGCCAGCAGCCACGGGACAGCAAACTATGGCTACACCTTC CASSHGTANYGYTF
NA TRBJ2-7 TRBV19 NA TGTGCCAGTAGAATGGTTGCAGGGGGGTCCTACGAGCAGTACTTC CASRMVAGGSYEQYF